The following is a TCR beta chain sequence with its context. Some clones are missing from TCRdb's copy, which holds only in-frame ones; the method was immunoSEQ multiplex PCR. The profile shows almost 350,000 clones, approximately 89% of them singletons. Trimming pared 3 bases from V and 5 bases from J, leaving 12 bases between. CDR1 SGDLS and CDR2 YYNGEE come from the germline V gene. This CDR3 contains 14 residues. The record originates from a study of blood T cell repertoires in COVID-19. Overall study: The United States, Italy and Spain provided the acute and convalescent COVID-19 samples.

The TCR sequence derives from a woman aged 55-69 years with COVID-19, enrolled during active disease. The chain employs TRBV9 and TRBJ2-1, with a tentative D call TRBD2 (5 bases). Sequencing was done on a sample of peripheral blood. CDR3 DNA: TGTGCCAGCAGCGCGATCGGACTCGACAATGAGCAGTTCTTC. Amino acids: CASSAIGLDNEQFF. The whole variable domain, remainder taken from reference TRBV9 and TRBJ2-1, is DSGVTQTPKHLITATGQRVTLRCSPRSGDLSVYWYQQSLDQGLQFLIQYYNGEERAKGNILERFSAQQFPDLHSELNLSSLELGDSALYFCASSAIGLDNEQFFGPGTRLTVL.